This entry concerns a single T cell receptor (beta chain). The CDR3 has 14 residues. In germline, CDR1 is LNHDA, CDR2 SQIVND (reference sequence). J lost 7 bases, V lost 5 bases, and 11 bases had no gene match. The data belong to a study of blood T cell repertoires in COVID-19. Profiling relied on immunoSEQ multiplex PCR, and the TCRdb table lists in-frame clones only, not all of them. This table holds under 80,000 clones, over 80% found once. The sample comprised peripheral blood. The origin of this receptor is a woman older than 75 with active COVID-19. The chain combines TRBV19 with TRBJ2-7; 7 bases are shared with TRBD1. CDR3 nucleotides: TGTGCCAGTAGTCGAGTTAGGGGGCGCGGTGAGCAGTACTTC. Its translation is CASSRVRGRGEQYF.